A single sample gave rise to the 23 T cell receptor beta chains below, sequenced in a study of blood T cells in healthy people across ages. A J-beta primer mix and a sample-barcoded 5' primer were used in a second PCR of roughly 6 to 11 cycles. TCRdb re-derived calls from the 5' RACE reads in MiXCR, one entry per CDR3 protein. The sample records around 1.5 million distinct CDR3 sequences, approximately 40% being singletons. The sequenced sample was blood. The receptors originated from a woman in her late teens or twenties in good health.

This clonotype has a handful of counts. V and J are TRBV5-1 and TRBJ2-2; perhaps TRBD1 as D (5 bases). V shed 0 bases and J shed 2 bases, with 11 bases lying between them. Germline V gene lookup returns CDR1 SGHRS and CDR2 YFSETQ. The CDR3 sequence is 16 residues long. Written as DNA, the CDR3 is TGCGCCAGCAGCTTGGCGTTCGACAGCAACACCGGGGAGCTGTTTTTT. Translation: CASSLAFDSNTGELFF.

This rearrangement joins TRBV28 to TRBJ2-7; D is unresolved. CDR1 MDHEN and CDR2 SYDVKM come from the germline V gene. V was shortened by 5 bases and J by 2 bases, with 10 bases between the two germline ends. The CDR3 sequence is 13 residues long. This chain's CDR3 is CASSPPPTYEQYF. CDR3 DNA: TGTGCCAGCAGTCCGCCCCCTACCTACGAGCAGTACTTC.

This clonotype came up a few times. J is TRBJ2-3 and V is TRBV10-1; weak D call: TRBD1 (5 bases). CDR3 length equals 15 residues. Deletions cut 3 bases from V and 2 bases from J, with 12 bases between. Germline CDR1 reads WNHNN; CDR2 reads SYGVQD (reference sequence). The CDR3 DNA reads TGCGCCAGCAGTGAAGGGGCCGGATACACAGATACGCAGTATTTT. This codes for CASSEGAGYTDTQYF.

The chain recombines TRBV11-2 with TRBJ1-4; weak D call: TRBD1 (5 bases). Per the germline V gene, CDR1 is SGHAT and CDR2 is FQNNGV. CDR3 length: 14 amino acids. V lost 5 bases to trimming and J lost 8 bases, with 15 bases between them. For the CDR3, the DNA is TGTGCCAGCAGCCCGGGGGGGACGAGGGAAAAACTGTTTTTT. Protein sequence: CASSPGGTREKLFF.

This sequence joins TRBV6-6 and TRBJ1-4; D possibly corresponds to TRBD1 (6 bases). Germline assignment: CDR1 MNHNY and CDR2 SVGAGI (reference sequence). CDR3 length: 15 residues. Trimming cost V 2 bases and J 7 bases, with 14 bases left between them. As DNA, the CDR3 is TGTGCCAGCAGTTACAACTCACAGGGTGGTGAAAAACTGTTTTTT. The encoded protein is CASSYNSQGGEKLFF.

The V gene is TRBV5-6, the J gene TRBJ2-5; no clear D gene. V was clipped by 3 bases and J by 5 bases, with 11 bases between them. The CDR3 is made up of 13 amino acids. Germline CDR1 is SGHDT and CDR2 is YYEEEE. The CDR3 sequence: CASSSYNGETQYF. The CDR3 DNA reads TGTGCCAGCAGCTCCTACAACGGGGAGACCCAGTACTTC. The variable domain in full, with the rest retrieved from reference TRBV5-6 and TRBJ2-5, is DAGVTQSPTHLIKTRGQQVTLRCSPKSGHDTVSWYQQALGQGPQFIFQYYEEEERQRGNFPDRFSGHQFPNYSSELNVNALLLGDSALYLCASSSYNGETQYFGPGTRLLVL.

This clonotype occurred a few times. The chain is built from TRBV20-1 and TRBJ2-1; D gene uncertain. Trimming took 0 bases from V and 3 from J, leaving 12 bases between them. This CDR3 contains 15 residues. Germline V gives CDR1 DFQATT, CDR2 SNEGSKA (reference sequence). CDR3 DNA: TGCAGTGCTAGAGACTGGCAGGTCAACTACAATGAGCAGTTCTTC. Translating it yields CSARDWQVNYNEQFF.

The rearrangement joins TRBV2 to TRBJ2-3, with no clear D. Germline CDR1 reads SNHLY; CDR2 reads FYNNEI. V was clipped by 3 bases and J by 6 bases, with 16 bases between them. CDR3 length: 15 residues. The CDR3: CASSDVGTGVDTQYF. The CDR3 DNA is TGTGCCAGCAGTGATGTGGGCACTGGAGTTGATACGCAGTATTTT.

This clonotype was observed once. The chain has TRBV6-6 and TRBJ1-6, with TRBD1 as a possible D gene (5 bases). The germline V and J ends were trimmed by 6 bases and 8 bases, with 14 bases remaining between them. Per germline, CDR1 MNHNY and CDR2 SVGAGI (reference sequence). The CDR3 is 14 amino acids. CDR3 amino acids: CASRPRTGDSPLHF. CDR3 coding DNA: TGTGCCAGCAGGCCTAGGACGGGGGATTCACCCCTCCACTTT.

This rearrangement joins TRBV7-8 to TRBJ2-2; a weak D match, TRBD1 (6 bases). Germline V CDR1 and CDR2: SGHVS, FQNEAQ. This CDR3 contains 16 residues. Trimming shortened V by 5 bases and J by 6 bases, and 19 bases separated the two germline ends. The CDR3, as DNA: TGTGCCAGCAGCCTAAACAGGGCGCAGGCTTCCGGGGAGCTGTTTTTT. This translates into CASSLNRAQASGELFF.

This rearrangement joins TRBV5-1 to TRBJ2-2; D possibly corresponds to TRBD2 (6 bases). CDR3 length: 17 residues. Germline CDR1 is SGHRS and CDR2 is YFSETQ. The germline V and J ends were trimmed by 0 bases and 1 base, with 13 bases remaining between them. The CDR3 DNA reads TGCGCCAGCAGCTTGGGCTCCAGCGGGCAGAACACCGGGGAGCTGTTTTTT. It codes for CASSLGSSGQNTGELFF.

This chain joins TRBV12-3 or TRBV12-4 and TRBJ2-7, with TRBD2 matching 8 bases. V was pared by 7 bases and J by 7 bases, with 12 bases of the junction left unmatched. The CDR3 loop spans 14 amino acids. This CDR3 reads CASTHSGTYNEQYF. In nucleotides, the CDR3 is TGTGCCAGCACCCATAGCGGGACTTACAATGAGCAGTACTTC.

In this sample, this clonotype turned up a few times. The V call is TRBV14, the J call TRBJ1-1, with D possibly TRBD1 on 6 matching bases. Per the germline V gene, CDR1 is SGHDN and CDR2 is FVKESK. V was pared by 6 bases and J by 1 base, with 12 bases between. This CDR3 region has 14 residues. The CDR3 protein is CASRGIRGNTEAFF. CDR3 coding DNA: TGTGCCAGCAGGGGCATCAGGGGGAACACTGAAGCTTTCTTT.

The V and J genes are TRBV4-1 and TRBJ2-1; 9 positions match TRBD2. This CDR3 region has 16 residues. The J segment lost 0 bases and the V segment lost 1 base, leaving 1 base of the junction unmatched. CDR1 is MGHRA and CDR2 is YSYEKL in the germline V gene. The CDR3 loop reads CASSQASGISYNEQFF. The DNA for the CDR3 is TGCGCCAGCAGCCAAGCTAGCGGGATCTCCTACAATGAGCAGTTCTTC.

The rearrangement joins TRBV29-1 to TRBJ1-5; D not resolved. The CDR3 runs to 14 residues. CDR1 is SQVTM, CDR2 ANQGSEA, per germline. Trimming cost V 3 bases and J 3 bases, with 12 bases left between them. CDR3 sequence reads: CSVDAGNNNQPQHF. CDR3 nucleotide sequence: TGCAGCGTTGATGCAGGCAACAACAATCAGCCCCAGCATTTT.

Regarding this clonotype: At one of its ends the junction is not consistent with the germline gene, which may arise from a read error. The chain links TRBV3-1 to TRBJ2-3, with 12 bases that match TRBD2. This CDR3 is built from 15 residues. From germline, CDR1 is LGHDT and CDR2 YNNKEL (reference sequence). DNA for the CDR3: TGTGCCAGCAGCACAACTAGCGGGGGGACCGATACGCGGTATTTT. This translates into CASSTTSGGTDTRYF.

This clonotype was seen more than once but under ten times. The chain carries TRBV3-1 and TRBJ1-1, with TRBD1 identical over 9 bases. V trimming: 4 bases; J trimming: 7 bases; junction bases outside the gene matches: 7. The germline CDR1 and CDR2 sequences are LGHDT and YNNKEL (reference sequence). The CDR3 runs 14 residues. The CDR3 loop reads CASSPGTGPGEAFF. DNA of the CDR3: TGTGCCAGCAGCCCTGGGACAGGGCCGGGTGAAGCTTTCTTT. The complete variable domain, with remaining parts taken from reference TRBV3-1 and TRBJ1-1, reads DTAVSQTPKYLVTQMGNDKSIKCEQNLGHDTMYWYKQDSKKFLKIMFSYNNKELIINETVPNRFSPKSPDKAHLNLHINSLELGDSAVYFCASSPGTGPGEAFFGQGTRLTVV.

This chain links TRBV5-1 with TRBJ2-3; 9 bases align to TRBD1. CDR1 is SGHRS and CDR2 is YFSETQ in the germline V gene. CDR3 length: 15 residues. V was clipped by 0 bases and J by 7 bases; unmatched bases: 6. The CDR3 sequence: CASSLGQGVPYTQYF. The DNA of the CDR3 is TGCGCCAGCAGCTTGGGACAGGGGGTACCTTATACGCAGTATTTT.

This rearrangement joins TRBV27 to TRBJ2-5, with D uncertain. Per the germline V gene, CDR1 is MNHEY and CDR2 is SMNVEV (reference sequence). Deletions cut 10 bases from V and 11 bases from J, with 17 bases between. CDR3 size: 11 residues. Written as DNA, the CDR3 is TGTGCCACACTGCGTGGGGATGAGCAGTACTTC. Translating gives CATLRGDEQYF.

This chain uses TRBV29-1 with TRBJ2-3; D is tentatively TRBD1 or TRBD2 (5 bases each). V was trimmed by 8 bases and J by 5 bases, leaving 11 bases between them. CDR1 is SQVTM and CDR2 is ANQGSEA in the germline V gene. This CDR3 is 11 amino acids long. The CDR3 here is CSPGTEDTQYF. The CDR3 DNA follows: TGCAGCCCAGGGACGGAAGATACGCAGTATTTT.

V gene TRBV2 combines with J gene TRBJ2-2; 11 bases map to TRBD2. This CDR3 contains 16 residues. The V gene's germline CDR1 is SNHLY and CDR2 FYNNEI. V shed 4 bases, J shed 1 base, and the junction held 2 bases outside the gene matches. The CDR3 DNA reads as TGTGCCAGCAGTGGGGGGACTAGCGGGAACACCGGGGAGCTGTTTTTT. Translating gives CASSGGTSGNTGELFF.

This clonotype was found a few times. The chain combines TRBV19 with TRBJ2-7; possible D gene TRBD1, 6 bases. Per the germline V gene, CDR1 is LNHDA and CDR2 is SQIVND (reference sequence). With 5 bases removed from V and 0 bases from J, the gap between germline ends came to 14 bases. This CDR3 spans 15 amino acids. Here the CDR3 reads CASSHWTASSYEQYF. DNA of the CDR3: TGTGCCAGTAGTCACTGGACAGCCAGCTCCTACGAGCAGTACTTC.

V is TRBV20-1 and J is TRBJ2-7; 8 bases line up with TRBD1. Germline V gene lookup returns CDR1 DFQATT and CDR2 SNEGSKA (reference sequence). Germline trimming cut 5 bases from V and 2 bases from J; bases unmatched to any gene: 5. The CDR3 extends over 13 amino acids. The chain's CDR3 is CSAGQGLAYEQYF. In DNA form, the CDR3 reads TGCAGTGCTGGACAGGGACTGGCCTACGAGCAGTACTTC.